The rows below give T cell receptor beta chains drawn from one sample of a study of blood T cell repertoires in COVID-19. Produced via immunoSEQ multiplex PCR; TCRdb's table is partial and in-frame only. The sample records 250,000 to 400,000 clones, about nine tenths being singletons. The specimen sequenced was PBMCs or T cells enriched from blood (not recorded which). Receptor source: a man in his sixties who had recovered from COVID-19. Both conserved end residues are part of each CDR3. The D gene is left open where the match is weak. Size is omitted from some rows. Given values are once, few, many or a class for expanded clones.

j_call: TRBJ2-3; v_call: TRBV4-3; clone_size: .; d_call: TRBD2; cdr3_aa: CASSHLPPRASGVSTDTQYF; cdr3_nt: TGCGCCAGCAGCCACCTCCCTCCCCGGGCTAGCGGGGTTAGCACAGATACGCAGTATTTT
j_call: TRBJ2-7; v_call: TRBV28; clone_size: .; d_call: .; cdr3_aa: CASSHTSWAYF; cdr3_nt: TGTGCCAGCAGCCACACTTCCTGGGCGTACTTC
j_call: TRBJ1-1; v_call: TRBV12-3/TRBV12-4; clone_size: .; d_call: .; cdr3_aa: CASRPGGRTEAFF; cdr3_nt: TGTGCCAGCAGACCGGGGGGCCGAACTGAAGCTTTCTTT
j_call: TRBJ2-7; v_call: TRBV6-5; clone_size: .; d_call: TRBD1; cdr3_aa: CASSYSNRGSYEQYF; cdr3_nt: TGTGCCAGCAGTTACTCGAACAGGGGCTCCTACGAGCAGTACTTC
j_call: TRBJ2-7; v_call: TRBV18; clone_size: .; d_call: .; cdr3_aa: CASSPSRQTYEQYF; cdr3_nt: TGTGCCAGCTCACCAAGTCGACAGACCTACGAGCAGTACTTC
j_call: TRBJ2-7; v_call: TRBV28; clone_size: .; d_call: TRBD1; cdr3_aa: CASSYPRTGGYEQYF; cdr3_nt: TGTGCCAGCAGTTATCCTCGGACAGGGGGCTACGAGCAGTACTTC
j_call: TRBJ2-7; v_call: TRBV28; clone_size: .; d_call: TRBD1; cdr3_aa: CASTSYRGRDEQYF; cdr3_nt: TGTGCCAGCACCTCCTACAGGGGCAGGGACGAGCAGTACTTC
j_call: TRBJ2-3; v_call: TRBV11-2; clone_size: .; d_call: .; cdr3_aa: CASSRAGPSFTDTQYF; cdr3_nt: TGTGCCAGCAGCCGGGCAGGGCCTTCCTTCACAGATACGCAGTATTTT
j_call: TRBJ2-3; v_call: TRBV3-1/TRBV3-2; clone_size: .; d_call: .; cdr3_aa: CASSRRQPLGTQYF; cdr3_nt: TGTGCCAGCAGCCGTAGACAGCCCCTCGGTACGCAGTATTTT
j_call: TRBJ2-7; v_call: TRBV3-1/TRBV3-2; clone_size: few; d_call: .; cdr3_aa: CASSQGRGPYEQYF; cdr3_nt: TGTGCCAGCAGCCAAGGGAGGGGACCCTACGAGCAGTACTTC
j_call: TRBJ2-1; v_call: TRBV9; clone_size: .; d_call: TRBD2; cdr3_aa: CASSVGLAGGPPYNEQFF; cdr3_nt: TGTGCCAGCAGCGTAGGGCTAGCGGGAGGGCCCCCCTACAATGAGCAGTTCTTC
j_call: TRBJ1-1; v_call: TRBV6-9; clone_size: .; d_call: .; cdr3_aa: CASSSQGWGTEAFF; cdr3_nt: TGTGCCAGCAGTTCACAGGGATGGGGCACTGAAGCTTTCTTT
j_call: TRBJ2-1; v_call: TRBV5-6; clone_size: .; d_call: TRBD2; cdr3_aa: CASSLDGTSGWDEQFF; cdr3_nt: TGTGCCAGCAGCTTGGATGGGACTAGCGGGTGGGATGAGCAGTTCTTC
j_call: TRBJ1-1; v_call: TRBV7-9; clone_size: .; d_call: TRBD1; cdr3_aa: CASSKNTGGWSSEAFF; cdr3_nt: TGTGCCAGCAGCAAAAACACAGGGGGTTGGTCGTCTGAAGCTTTCTTT
j_call: TRBJ1-2; v_call: TRBV5-1; clone_size: .; d_call: TRBD1; cdr3_aa: CASSVGQATDGYTF; cdr3_nt: TGCGCCAGCAGCGTCGGACAGGCCACGGATGGCTACACCTTC
j_call: TRBJ2-3; v_call: TRBV19; clone_size: .; d_call: TRBD1; cdr3_aa: CASSTWTGTSTDTQYF; cdr3_nt: TGTGCCAGTAGTACTTGGACAGGGACTAGCACAGATACGCAGTATTTT
j_call: TRBJ1-6; v_call: TRBV9; clone_size: once; d_call: TRBD1; cdr3_aa: CASSVLPGGRSRGSPLHF; cdr3_nt: TGTGCCAGCAGCGTACTACCAGGGGGCCGGTCCCGAGGCTCACCCCTCCACTTT
j_call: TRBJ2-5; v_call: TRBV28; clone_size: .; d_call: TRBD1; cdr3_aa: CASSHGDREGAWYF; cdr3_nt: TGTGCCAGCAGCCACGGGGACAGGGAGGGGGCTTGGTACTTC
j_call: TRBJ1-5; v_call: TRBV23-1; clone_size: .; d_call: .; cdr3_aa: CASSQFEGNQPQHF; cdr3_nt: TGCGCCAGCAGTCAATTCGAGGGCAATCAGCCCCAGCATTTT
j_call: TRBJ2-7; v_call: TRBV18; clone_size: .; d_call: TRBD2; cdr3_aa: CASSPPSSGSYEQYF; cdr3_nt: TGTGCCAGCTCACCACCGTCTAGCGGGAGCTACGAGCAGTACTTC
j_call: TRBJ2-5; v_call: TRBV18; clone_size: .; d_call: .; cdr3_aa: CASSPRRRDQEAQYF; cdr3_nt: TGTGCCAGCTCACCGCGCCGGCGGGACCAAGAGGCCCAGTACTTC
j_call: TRBJ1-2; v_call: TRBV28; clone_size: .; d_call: .; cdr3_aa: CASSPLGEGIQVGPTF; cdr3_nt: TGTGCCAGCAGTCCCCTCGGGGAGGGTATTCAGGTCGGTCCTACCTTC
j_call: TRBJ2-7; v_call: TRBV5-5; clone_size: .; d_call: TRBD1; cdr3_aa: CASSRGQGPSYEQYF; cdr3_nt: TGTGCCAGCAGCCGTGGACAGGGACCATCCTACGAGCAGTACTTC
j_call: TRBJ2-1; v_call: TRBV7-9; clone_size: .; d_call: TRBD2; cdr3_aa: CASSLSGLAVFF; cdr3_nt: TGTGCCAGCAGCTTATCGGGACTAGCGGTGTTCTTC
j_call: TRBJ1-2; v_call: TRBV6-1; clone_size: .; d_call: TRBD1; cdr3_aa: CASSWTGFGGYTF; cdr3_nt: TGTGCCAGCAGTTGGACAGGGTTTGGTGGCTACACCTTC
j_call: TRBJ2-7; v_call: TRBV4-3; clone_size: .; d_call: TRBD1; cdr3_aa: CASSHVARDRGPEQYF; cdr3_nt: TGCGCCAGCAGCCACGTAGCCCGGGACAGGGGCCCCGAGCAGTACTTC
j_call: TRBJ2-5; v_call: TRBV4-3; clone_size: .; d_call: TRBD2; cdr3_aa: CASSPGTSGSLETQYF; cdr3_nt: TGCGCCAGCAGCCCGGGGACTAGCGGGAGTCTGGAGACCCAGTACTTC
j_call: TRBJ2-2; v_call: TRBV9; clone_size: .; d_call: .; cdr3_aa: CASSVRVQNTGELFF; cdr3_nt: TGTGCCAGCAGCGTACGGGTCCAGAACACCGGGGAGCTGTTTTTT
j_call: TRBJ1-2; v_call: TRBV28; clone_size: .; d_call: TRBD1; cdr3_aa: CATSTGNYGYTF; cdr3_nt: TGTGCCACCTCGACAGGGAACTATGGCTACACCTTC
j_call: TRBJ1-3; v_call: TRBV19; clone_size: .; d_call: .; cdr3_aa: CASSTGKAGNTIYF; cdr3_nt: TGTGCCAGTAGTACCGGGAAAGCTGGAAACACCATATATTTT
j_call: TRBJ1-4; v_call: TRBV19; clone_size: .; d_call: .; cdr3_aa: CASKMTVSGEKLFF; cdr3_nt: TGTGCCAGTAAAATGACAGTGTCAGGTGAAAAACTGTTTTTT
j_call: TRBJ1-5; v_call: TRBV19; clone_size: .; d_call: .; cdr3_aa: CASSIVGAGDGQPQHF; cdr3_nt: TGTGCCAGTAGTATAGTAGGGGCAGGTGATGGTCAGCCCCAGCATTTT
j_call: TRBJ2-1; v_call: TRBV28; clone_size: .; d_call: TRBD2; cdr3_aa: CASSRGFSGYNEQFF; cdr3_nt: TGTGCCAGCAGTAGAGGATTTAGCGGGTACAATGAGCAGTTCTTC
j_call: TRBJ2-5; v_call: TRBV7-2; clone_size: .; d_call: .; cdr3_aa: CASSLEITTTAPDFETQYF; cdr3_nt: TGTGCCAGCAGCTTAGAGATTACGACGACAGCCCCTGACTTTGAGACCCAGTACTTC
j_call: TRBJ1-5; v_call: TRBV3-1/TRBV3-2; clone_size: .; d_call: TRBD1; cdr3_aa: CASSHGDRGRNQPQHF; cdr3_nt: TGTGCCAGCAGCCACGGGGACAGGGGAAGAAATCAGCCCCAGCATTTT
j_call: TRBJ2-1; v_call: TRBV7-3; clone_size: .; d_call: TRBD2; cdr3_aa: CASSLMYTGGNEQFF; cdr3_nt: TGTGCCAGCAGCCTGATGTATACGGGAGGCAATGAGCAGTTCTTC
j_call: TRBJ1-5; v_call: TRBV27; clone_size: .; d_call: .; cdr3_aa: CASSFLDAGAAGTQHF; cdr3_nt: TGTGCCAGCAGTTTTTTGGACGCAGGGGCCGCCGGGACCCAGCATTTT
j_call: TRBJ2-7; v_call: TRBV5-1; clone_size: .; d_call: TRBD1; cdr3_aa: CASSSGQGTEQYF; cdr3_nt: TGCGCCAGCAGCTCGGGACAGGGAACCGAGCAGTACTTC
j_call: TRBJ2-3; v_call: TRBV29-1; clone_size: .; d_call: TRBD2; cdr3_aa: CSVVVAGGPQYF; cdr3_nt: TGCAGCGTTGTTGTAGCGGGAGGGCCGCAGTATTTT
j_call: TRBJ2-1; v_call: TRBV28; clone_size: .; d_call: .; cdr3_aa: CASRRNRVVNEQFF; cdr3_nt: TGTGCCAGCAGGCGAAACAGGGTAGTCAATGAGCAGTTCTTC
j_call: TRBJ2-1; v_call: TRBV28; clone_size: .; d_call: TRBD2; cdr3_aa: CASSLAGGHTEQFF; cdr3_nt: TGTGCCAGCAGTTTGGCGGGAGGCCACACTGAGCAGTTCTTC
j_call: TRBJ2-1; v_call: TRBV24-1; clone_size: .; d_call: .; cdr3_aa: CATSDARRTNEQFF; cdr3_nt: TGTGCCACCAGTGACGCTAGGAGGACCAATGAGCAGTTCTTC
j_call: TRBJ1-4; v_call: TRBV19; clone_size: few; d_call: TRBD1; cdr3_aa: CASRSTGGRFEKLFF; cdr3_nt: TGTGCCAGTCGGAGCACAGGGGGAAGGTTTGAAAAACTGTTTTTT
j_call: TRBJ2-3; v_call: TRBV7-9; clone_size: .; d_call: TRBD1; cdr3_aa: CASSSTQGALDVQYF; cdr3_nt: TGTGCCAGCAGCTCAACACAGGGGGCCCTTGATGTGCAGTATTTT
j_call: TRBJ1-1; v_call: TRBV10-1; clone_size: .; d_call: .; cdr3_aa: CASTAIRSAGRFGTEAFF; cdr3_nt: TGCGCCAGCACTGCGATCCGAAGTGCAGGGCGCTTCGGCACTGAAGCTTTCTTT
j_call: TRBJ2-7; v_call: TRBV7-6; clone_size: .; d_call: .; cdr3_aa: CASSLRAGPSYEQYF; cdr3_nt: TGTGCCAGCAGCTTAAGGGCGGGACCCTCCTACGAGCAGTACTTC
j_call: TRBJ1-2; v_call: TRBV28; clone_size: .; d_call: .; cdr3_aa: CASSSGTNYGYTF; cdr3_nt: TGTGCCAGCAGCTCAGGGACTAACTATGGCTACACCTTC
j_call: TRBJ2-1; v_call: TRBV6-5; clone_size: .; d_call: TRBD2; cdr3_aa: CASRGLAGSNEQFF; cdr3_nt: TGTGCCAGCAGGGGACTAGCGGGCTCCAATGAGCAGTTCTTC
j_call: TRBJ2-7; v_call: TRBV19; clone_size: .; d_call: TRBD2; cdr3_aa: CASSMGTSGSYEQYF; cdr3_nt: TGTGCCAGTAGTATGGGGACTAGCGGGAGTTACGAGCAGTACTTC
j_call: TRBJ2-5; v_call: TRBV7-2; clone_size: .; d_call: TRBD2; cdr3_aa: CASTRGLAGPSVGQETQYF; cdr3_nt: TGTGCCAGCACCCGGGGGCTAGCGGGTCCGTCCGTCGGGCAAGAGACCCAGTACTTC
j_call: TRBJ2-7; v_call: TRBV13; clone_size: .; d_call: TRBD1; cdr3_aa: CASSSTGTGGFEQYF; cdr3_nt: TGTGCCAGCAGCTCCACCGGGACAGGGGGCTTCGAGCAGTACTTC
j_call: TRBJ2-1; v_call: TRBV5-1; clone_size: once; d_call: .; cdr3_aa: CASSSSTDNNEQFF; cdr3_nt: TGCGCCAGCAGCTCCTCGACAGATAACAATGAGCAGTTCTTC
j_call: TRBJ2-7; v_call: TRBV5-4; clone_size: .; d_call: TRBD1; cdr3_aa: CASRLGQGNTYEQYF; cdr3_nt: TGTGCCAGCAGATTAGGACAGGGCAATACCTACGAGCAGTACTTC
j_call: TRBJ1-2; v_call: TRBV7-3; clone_size: .; d_call: TRBD1; cdr3_aa: CASSSGTGRDGYTF; cdr3_nt: TGTGCCAGCAGCTCGGGGACAGGACGGGATGGCTACACCTTC